This T cell receptor beta chain was identified during a study of CD8+CD57+ T cells in acquired aplastic anemia. Study context: An average of 3.2 ug of DNA was obtained from sorted CD4+ and CD8+ cells. Study observations and caveats: No significant patient-versus-control difference appeared in CD8+ Simpson's diversity. Some 27 CD8+ CDR3 sequences were shared between patients and controls.

TCR beta VDJ and CDR3 profiles were obtained from a genomic DNA template. TCRdb independently ran MiXCR on the reads; one entry per CDR3 protein. This sample carries around 130,000 distinct CDR3 sequences, more than 40% of them seen once, and the ten largest clones take 2.5% to 3%. The ends were cut back, 4 bases at V and 2 bases at J, with 16 bases in the middle. The CDR3 is made up of 15 amino acids. The V gene's germline CDR1 is SGHKS and CDR2 YYEKEE (reference sequence). To note about this clonotype: The antigen is unknown.

Sequenced material: sorted CD4+, CD8+, or CD8+CD57+ T cells (not recorded which) from PBMCs. This sequence originates from a human donor in good health, serving as a control. V usage is TRBV5-5 and J usage is TRBJ2-7, with D unresolved. This CDR3 is CASSPPADMTYEQYF. CDR3 coding DNA: TGTGCCAGCAGCCCCCCCGCGGATATGACCTACGAGCAGTACTTC. The full variable domain, in which reference TRBV5-5 and TRBJ2-7 provide the parts outside the CDR3, is DAGVTQSPTHLIKTRGQQVTLRCSPISGHKSVSWYQQVLGQGPQFIFQYYEKEERGRGNFPDRFSARQFPNYSSELNVNALLLGDSALYLCASSPPADMTYEQYFGPGTRLTVT.